This T cell receptor beta chain stems from a study of cytomegalovirus exposure and HLA in healthy donors. With 0 bases removed from V and 2 bases from J, the gap between germline ends came to 8 bases. Germline-derived CDR1 and CDR2 are SGDLS and YYNGEE. The CDR3 contains 14 residues. PCR primers comprised 60 Vbeta and 13 Jbeta primers. TCRdb's copy holds only in-frame clones and misses some; the assay was immunoSEQ multiplex PCR. The sample shows 170,000 or so clones, 77% of them seen only once. The origin of this receptor is a woman under 40 in good health and CMV-seronegative. V and J are TRBV9 and TRBJ2-5; TRBD2 is a possible D gene (5 bases). Sequenced sample: PBMCs. CDR3 sequence (DNA): TGTGCCAGCAGCGTAGCGGGGAGTCAAGAGACCCAGTACTTC. Amino acid sequence: CASSVAGSQETQYF.